These T cell receptor beta chains were read from a single sample in a study of cytomegalovirus exposure and HLA in healthy donors. The repertoire was sequenced with immunoSEQ multiplex PCR; TCRdb's copy has only in-frame clones and lacks some. There are 74,000 or so clones in the sample; 65% to 70% occur only once, and approximately 2.1% lies in the top ten. Sequencing was performed on PBMCs. The origin of the receptors is a woman aged 25-40 years in good health and CMV-seronegative. Both conserved end residues are part of each CDR3. Fields, in order: clone size, D gene, V gene, J gene, CDR3 protein, CDR3 DNA. A D gene is named only where the DNA matches it firmly. Clone size appears in some rows only: once, few, many, or a class for an expanded clone.

few	NA	TRBV19	TRBJ1-4	CASSLDRGDEKLFF	TGTGCCAGTAGTCTCGATAGAGGAGATGAAAAACTGTTTTTT
few	TRBD1	TRBV4-1	TRBJ1-3	CASSQDKGASSGNTIYF	TGCGCCAGCAGCCAAGATAAGGGGGCCTCCTCTGGAAACACCATATATTTT
NA	TRBD2	TRBV9	TRBJ2-3	CASSVAGSGGATDTQYF	TGTGCCAGCAGCGTAGCTGGCAGCGGGGGGGCCACAGATACGCAGTATTTT
NA	TRBD2	TRBV11-3	TRBJ2-1	CASSLGVAGGYNEQFF	TGTGCCAGCAGCTTAGGCGTGGCGGGGGGGTACAATGAGCAGTTCTTC
once	TRBD1	TRBV27	TRBJ1-2	CASRDRDYGYTF	TGTGCCAGCAGAGACAGGGACTATGGCTACACCTTC
NA	NA	TRBV2	TRBJ1-4	CASSTWVGAAEKLFF	TGTGCCAGCAGTACGTGGGTTGGGGCAGCAGAAAAACTGTTTTTT
NA	NA	TRBV30	TRBJ2-5	CAWSVGRGKTQYF	TGTGCCTGGAGTGTAGGACGGGGAAAGACCCAGTACTTC
NA	NA	TRBV10-3	TRBJ2-7	CASSYSSGTGYEQYF	TGTGCCAGCAGTTACTCGTCCGGGACTGGCTACGAGCAGTACTTC
NA	NA	TRBV5-6	TRBJ1-1	CASSFEGVTEAFF	TGTGCCAGCAGCTTCGAGGGGGTAACTGAAGCTTTCTTT
NA	NA	TRBV5-4	TRBJ2-1	CASSSSRSSYNEQFF	TGTGCCAGCAGCTCTAGCCGTAGCTCCTACAATGAGCAGTTCTTC
NA	NA	TRBV6-1	TRBJ2-5	CASSTQQYQETQYF	TGTGCCAGCAGCACACAACAGTACCAAGAGACCCAGTACTTC
NA	NA	TRBV9	TRBJ1-5	CASSVGAGGNQPQHF	TGTGCCAGCAGCGTAGGGGCAGGGGGCAATCAGCCCCAGCATTTT
few	NA	TRBV29-1	TRBJ2-7	CSVGEGPYEQYF	TGCAGCGTTGGAGAGGGCCCCTACGAGCAGTACTTC
NA	NA	TRBV7-9	TRBJ2-1	CASSPPREDEQFF	TGTGCCAGCAGCCCCCCCAGGGAGGATGAGCAGTTCTTC
once	TRBD2	TRBV14	TRBJ2-3	CASSQLAGFTDTQYF	TGTGCCAGCAGCCAATTAGCGGGGTTCACAGATACGCAGTATTTT
NA	TRBD1	TRBV6-1	TRBJ1-1	CASSFDRAGTEAFF	TGTGCCAGCAGTTTTGACAGGGCCGGCACTGAAGCTTTCTTT
once	NA	TRBV19	TRBJ1-6	CASSMQENNSPLHF	TGTGCCAGTAGTATGCAGGAAAATAATTCACCCCTCCACTTT
NA	TRBD1	TRBV30	TRBJ1-2	CAWVRDRDFDGYTF	TGTGCCTGGGTCCGGGACAGGGACTTCGATGGCTACACCTTC
NA	NA	TRBV18	TRBJ2-3	CASSPGARTDTQYF	TGTGCCAGCTCACCTGGGGCCCGCACAGATACGCAGTATTTT
NA	TRBD1	TRBV7-2	TRBJ1-2	CASSQNRGGNYGYTF	TGTGCCAGCAGCCAGAACAGGGGTGGTAACTATGGCTACACCTTC
NA	NA	TRBV6-1	TRBJ2-1	CASSGQWGENEQFF	TGTGCCAGCAGTGGCCAGTGGGGGGAAAATGAGCAGTTCTTC
NA	NA	TRBV5-8	TRBJ1-4	CASSSEGQTNEKLFF	TGTGCCAGCAGCTCGGAGGGGCAAACTAATGAAAAACTGTTTTTT
NA	TRBD1	TRBV6-5	TRBJ2-7	CASSYLAQGNEQYF	TGTGCCAGCAGTTACTTGGCACAGGGGAACGAGCAGTACTTC
NA	NA	TRBV5-4	TRBJ1-6	CASSPGNGAINSPLHF	TGTGCCAGCAGCCCTGGGAATGGGGCGATCAATTCACCCCTCCACTTT
few	TRBD1	TRBV5-3	TRBJ2-5	CASSRSGTGSGAQYF	TGTGCCAGCAGCCGTTCCGGGACAGGGTCTGGTGCCCAGTACTTC
NA	NA	TRBV7-3	TRBJ1-6	CASSPSGQYNSPLHF	TGTGCCAGCAGCCCCTCTGGACAGTATAATTCACCTCTCCACTTT
few	NA	TRBV4-3	TRBJ2-1	CASSQEDRAAWHNEQFF	TGCGCCAGCAGCCAAGAAGATCGAGCGGCCTGGCACAATGAGCAGTTCTTC
NA	NA	TRBV30	TRBJ1-2	CAWSRGSAHGYTF	TGTGCCTGGAGTAGAGGTTCTGCTCATGGCTACACCTTC
NA	NA	TRBV4-3	TRBJ2-5	CASSQGIQGIQETQYF	TGCGCCAGCAGCCAGGGTATACAGGGTATCCAAGAGACCCAGTACTTC
NA	TRBD1	TRBV9	TRBJ1-1	CASSPRTGSATAFF	TGTGCCAGCAGCCCCCGGACAGGGTCGGCTACGGCTTTCTTT
NA	TRBD2	TRBV7-3	TRBJ2-7	CASSLGGGSSEQYF	TGTGCCAGCAGCTTAGGCGGGGGGTCAAGCGAGCAGTACTTC
NA	TRBD1	TRBV4-3	TRBJ2-1	CASSFSDRGLVNEQFF	TGCGCCAGCAGCTTTTCGGACAGGGGCCTGGTAAATGAGCAGTTCTTC
NA	NA	TRBV2	TRBJ2-7	CASRVDNSEQYF	TGTGCCAGCAGGGTCGACAATTCCGAGCAGTACTTC
NA	TRBD2	TRBV11-3	TRBJ2-7	CASARAGGGTPYEQYF	TGTGCCAGCGCTCGGGCGGGGGGAGGTACCCCCTACGAGCAGTACTTC
few	NA	TRBV6-1	TRBJ1-6	CASSSRGQSPLHF	TGTGCCAGCAGTAGTCGCGGACAGTCACCCCTCCACTTT
NA	NA	TRBV11-3	TRBJ2-3	CASSVRESPYTDTQYF	TGTGCCAGCAGCGTCCGGGAGAGCCCCTACACAGATACGCAGTATTTT
NA	NA	TRBV19	TRBJ2-1	CASSFLTSQGVGEQFF	TGTGCCAGTAGCTTCCTGACCTCCCAGGGTGTAGGTGAGCAGTTCTTC
NA	TRBD1	TRBV14	TRBJ1-2	CASSQDPWTGRSNYGYTF	TGTGCCAGCAGCCAAGATCCCTGGACAGGGCGATCTAACTATGGCTACACCTTC
NA	TRBD1	TRBV27	TRBJ2-7	CANDAGTGGFYEQYF	TGTGCCAACGACGCCGGGACAGGGGGTTTCTACGAGCAGTACTTC
NA	TRBD2	TRBV15	TRBJ2-2	CATSRDRAGGQGELFF	TGTGCCACCAGCAGAGATCGAGCGGGGGGGCAGGGGGAGCTGTTTTTT
NA	TRBD2	TRBV18	TRBJ2-1	CASSPVAGGLYSTYNEQFF	TGTGCCAGCTCACCGGTAGCGGGGGGGCTCTATTCGACCTACAATGAGCAGTTCTTC
NA	TRBD2	TRBV11-1	TRBJ2-7	CASSLSGGPPYEQYF	TGTGCCAGCAGCTTAAGCGGGGGGCCTCCCTACGAGCAGTACTTC
few	NA	TRBV18	TRBJ2-7	CASSGGRPYEQYF	TGTGCCAGCTCCGGGGGGCGACCCTACGAGCAGTACTTC
NA	NA	TRBV7-2	TRBJ1-2	CAAGWGGAYYGYTF	TGTGCCGCAGGGTGGGGGGGGGCCTACTATGGCTACACCTTC
once	TRBD1	TRBV5-1	TRBJ1-2	CASSPGQGNYGYTF	TGCGCCAGCAGCCCGGGACAGGGGAACTATGGCTACACCTTC
NA	NA	TRBV6-1	TRBJ1-4	CASSDWHHNEKLFF	TGTGCCAGCAGTGACTGGCACCATAATGAAAAACTGTTTTTT
few	TRBD1	TRBV5-4	TRBJ1-1	CASSGDRATEAFF	TGTGCCAGCAGCGGTGACAGGGCCACTGAAGCTTTCTTT
NA	NA	TRBV10-3	TRBJ1-5	CASSWTENQPQHF	TGTGCCAGCAGTTGGACAGAGAATCAGCCCCAGCATTTT
few	TRBD1	TRBV10-1	TRBJ1-1	CASSESGTGEGDTEAFF	TGCGCCAGCAGTGAGTCTGGGACAGGGGAAGGGGACACTGAAGCTTTCTTT
NA	TRBD1	TRBV7-3	TRBJ2-5	CASSLGDRPQETQYF	TGTGCCAGCAGCTTGGGGGACAGACCCCAAGAGACCCAGTACTTC
NA	TRBD1	TRBV29-1	TRBJ1-5	CSVADRVDQPQHF	TGCAGCGTCGCGGACAGGGTTGATCAGCCCCAGCATTTT